A selection of T cell receptor beta chains follows, all from one sample in a study of blood T cell repertoires in COVID-19. Assay used: immunoSEQ multiplex PCR; TCRdb lists only in-frame clones, some missing. The sample has about 68,000 clones, approximately 83% seen once. The sequencing input was peripheral blood. These receptors came from a woman aged 55 to 70 with acute or convalescent COVID-19. Each CDR3 is given with its conserved first and last residue. A D gene is named only where the DNA matches it firmly. Clone sizes are given selectively: once, few, many, or a class where the clone is expanded.

d_gene: NA; abundance: NA; v_gene: TRBV18; j_gene: TRBJ1-1; CDR3nt: TGTGCCAGCTCACCACGTCCACCAGGGAACACTGAAGCTTTCTTT; CDR3aa: CASSPRPPGNTEAFF
d_gene: NA; abundance: NA; v_gene: TRBV5-1; j_gene: TRBJ1-2; CDR3nt: TGCGCCAGCAGCTCCTGGGGCGGGGACGGCTACACCTTC; CDR3aa: CASSSWGGDGYTF
d_gene: TRBD1; abundance: NA; v_gene: TRBV14; j_gene: TRBJ1-2; CDR3nt: TGTGCCAGCAGCCCGGGACAGGGGATCTATGGCTACACCTTC; CDR3aa: CASSPGQGIYGYTF
d_gene: TRBD1; abundance: NA; v_gene: TRBV24-1; j_gene: TRBJ1-5; CDR3nt: TGTGCCACCAGTGATTCCGGGACAGGGGGCGCGTTTAGCAATCAGCCCCAGCATTTT; CDR3aa: CATSDSGTGGAFSNQPQHF
d_gene: NA; abundance: NA; v_gene: TRBV7-9; j_gene: TRBJ2-6; CDR3nt: TGTGCCAGCAGCCCATGGGGCCTACCGTTCTCTGGGGCCAACGTCCTGACTTTC; CDR3aa: CASSPWGLPFSGANVLTF
d_gene: TRBD2; abundance: NA; v_gene: TRBV7-2; j_gene: TRBJ2-5; CDR3nt: TGTGCCAGCAGCTCAGACAAAGGCCTGGGGCGGGGGTACCAAGAGACCCAGTACTTC; CDR3aa: CASSSDKGLGRGYQETQYF
d_gene: TRBD1; abundance: NA; v_gene: TRBV11-3; j_gene: TRBJ2-1; CDR3nt: TGTGCCAGCAGCTTGGGACAGGGTGGGTACAATGAGCAGTTCTTC; CDR3aa: CASSLGQGGYNEQFF
d_gene: NA; abundance: NA; v_gene: TRBV7-7; j_gene: TRBJ2-7; CDR3nt: TGTGCCAGCAGCTTAGCCCCTGGGCCGGGGTACGAGCAGTACTTC; CDR3aa: CASSLAPGPGYEQYF
d_gene: NA; abundance: NA; v_gene: TRBV5-1; j_gene: TRBJ1-3; CDR3nt: TGCGCCAGCAGCTTGGCCAGCAGGGGTTCAGGAAACACCATATATTTT; CDR3aa: CASSLASRGSGNTIYF
d_gene: NA; abundance: NA; v_gene: TRBV18; j_gene: TRBJ1-6; CDR3nt: TGTGCCAGCTCACCCCGGACAGCAGACTATAATTCACCCCTCCACTTT; CDR3aa: CASSPRTADYNSPLHF
d_gene: NA; abundance: NA; v_gene: TRBV2; j_gene: TRBJ1-4; CDR3nt: TGTGCCAGCAGCTTCGGACAGTCAACTAATGAAAAACTGTTTTTT; CDR3aa: CASSFGQSTNEKLFF
d_gene: NA; abundance: NA; v_gene: TRBV5-3; j_gene: TRBJ1-4; CDR3nt: TGTGCCAGAAGCTTGGAGGGGCGGTGTGGTTACGAAAAACTGTTTTTT; CDR3aa: CARSLEGRCGYEKLFF
d_gene: TRBD2; abundance: NA; v_gene: TRBV18; j_gene: TRBJ2-5; CDR3nt: TGTGCCAGCTCACCCTCGGGACTAGCGGGATTGGAGACCCAGTACTTC; CDR3aa: CASSPSGLAGLETQYF
d_gene: NA; abundance: NA; v_gene: TRBV3-1/TRBV3-2; j_gene: TRBJ2-5; CDR3nt: TGTGCCAGCCTCAAGAGGGAGAGTCAGAAGGAGACCCAGTACTTC; CDR3aa: CASLKRESQKETQYF
d_gene: NA; abundance: NA; v_gene: TRBV10-3; j_gene: TRBJ1-1; CDR3nt: TGTGCCATCAGCGCCACTGACCGAAGGGGAGCTTTCTTT; CDR3aa: CAISATDRRGAFF
d_gene: TRBD1; abundance: NA; v_gene: TRBV5-1; j_gene: TRBJ2-1; CDR3nt: TGCGCCAGCAGCTTGGGTGGATTTACAGGGGTAAATGAGCAGTTCTTC; CDR3aa: CASSLGGFTGVNEQFF
d_gene: NA; abundance: NA; v_gene: TRBV7-3; j_gene: TRBJ2-5; CDR3nt: TGTGCCAGCAGCTCATCTAGCACGGAGACCCAGTACTTC; CDR3aa: CASSSSSTETQYF
d_gene: TRBD2; abundance: NA; v_gene: TRBV18; j_gene: TRBJ2-3; CDR3nt: TGTGCCAGCTCAAGATCGACTAGCGGGAGGAAGCAGGCAGATACGCAGTATTTT; CDR3aa: CASSRSTSGRKQADTQYF
d_gene: NA; abundance: few; v_gene: TRBV10-3; j_gene: TRBJ1-4; CDR3nt: TGTGCCATCAGTGCTGGGCAAACAACTGAAAAACTGTTTTTT; CDR3aa: CAISAGQTTEKLFF
d_gene: NA; abundance: NA; v_gene: TRBV21-1; j_gene: TRBJ2-3; CDR3nt: TGTGCCAGCAGCAAAGAGCGGGCTAGCGGGGGGAGACGCACAGATACGCAGTATTTT; CDR3aa: CASSKERASGGRRTDTQYF
d_gene: TRBD1; abundance: NA; v_gene: TRBV6-2/TRBV6-3; j_gene: TRBJ1-5; CDR3nt: TGTGCCAGCAGTATAAGGACAGGGAGTAGCAATCAGCCCCAGCATTTT; CDR3aa: CASSIRTGSSNQPQHF
d_gene: TRBD1; abundance: NA; v_gene: TRBV12-3/TRBV12-4; j_gene: TRBJ1-2; CDR3nt: TGTGCCAGCAGCCGGACAGGGACCTATGGCTACACCTTC; CDR3aa: CASSRTGTYGYTF
d_gene: NA; abundance: once; v_gene: TRBV28; j_gene: TRBJ1-4; CDR3nt: TGTGCCAGCAGTTCGAACCCCTATAATGAAAAACTGTTTTTT; CDR3aa: CASSSNPYNEKLFF
d_gene: NA; abundance: NA; v_gene: TRBV2; j_gene: TRBJ1-4; CDR3nt: TGTGCCAGCAGTCTCCGGGGAATGGCAACTAATGAAAAACTGTTTTTT; CDR3aa: CASSLRGMATNEKLFF
d_gene: TRBD1; abundance: NA; v_gene: TRBV5-5; j_gene: TRBJ1-4; CDR3nt: TGTGCCAGCAGCCAGACAGGGGCTAATGAAAAACTGTTTTTT; CDR3aa: CASSQTGANEKLFF
d_gene: TRBD2; abundance: NA; v_gene: TRBV7-2; j_gene: TRBJ2-1; CDR3nt: TGTGCCAGCAGCGTACCCGGGACTAGCGGGATGGTCAATGAGCAGTTCTTC; CDR3aa: CASSVPGTSGMVNEQFF
d_gene: TRBD1; abundance: NA; v_gene: TRBV4-1; j_gene: TRBJ1-2; CDR3nt: TGCGCCAGCAGCCGCCGGGACAGGGGAGGCTATGGCTACACCTTC; CDR3aa: CASSRRDRGGYGYTF
d_gene: NA; abundance: NA; v_gene: TRBV2; j_gene: TRBJ2-1; CDR3nt: TGTGCCAGCAATTTCCAAAACAGGGATGAGCAGTTCTTC; CDR3aa: CASNFQNRDEQFF
d_gene: TRBD2; abundance: NA; v_gene: TRBV7-3; j_gene: TRBJ2-1; CDR3nt: TGTGCCAGCAGCCCACCCGGGCCCCCGGGAGGTGAGCAGTTCTTC; CDR3aa: CASSPPGPPGGEQFF
d_gene: TRBD1; abundance: NA; v_gene: TRBV2; j_gene: TRBJ1-3; CDR3nt: TGTGCCAGCAGTCGGGACAGGGTCTCTGGAAACACCATATATTTT; CDR3aa: CASSRDRVSGNTIYF
d_gene: TRBD2; abundance: NA; v_gene: TRBV28; j_gene: TRBJ2-7; CDR3nt: TGTGCCAGCAGTCCTCCTGCGGGGGTCTCCTACGAGCAGTACTTC; CDR3aa: CASSPPAGVSYEQYF
d_gene: NA; abundance: NA; v_gene: TRBV7-9; j_gene: TRBJ2-7; CDR3nt: TGTGCCAGCAGCCTCAGGGTTTACGAGCAGTACTTC; CDR3aa: CASSLRVYEQYF
d_gene: TRBD1; abundance: NA; v_gene: TRBV19; j_gene: TRBJ1-2; CDR3nt: TGTGCCAGTACCTCCAACGACAGGGTTGGCTACACCTTC; CDR3aa: CASTSNDRVGYTF
d_gene: TRBD2; abundance: NA; v_gene: TRBV5-4; j_gene: TRBJ2-7; CDR3nt: TGTGCCAGCAGCTTGGTTACGGGAGGGGGAGAGCAGTACTTC; CDR3aa: CASSLVTGGGEQYF
d_gene: NA; abundance: NA; v_gene: TRBV5-8; j_gene: TRBJ2-1; CDR3nt: TGTGCCAGCATGGTCGGGGGAAACTACAATGAGCAGTTCTTC; CDR3aa: CASMVGGNYNEQFF
d_gene: NA; abundance: NA; v_gene: TRBV7-9; j_gene: TRBJ1-1; CDR3nt: TGTGCCAGCAGCTTAGCGTCGGGGTCGAACACTGAAGCTTTCTTT; CDR3aa: CASSLASGSNTEAFF
d_gene: NA; abundance: NA; v_gene: TRBV23-1; j_gene: TRBJ1-1; CDR3nt: TGCGCCAGCAGTCCTGGGGCAACTGAAGCTTTCTTT; CDR3aa: CASSPGATEAFF
d_gene: NA; abundance: NA; v_gene: TRBV5-5; j_gene: TRBJ1-6; CDR3nt: TGTGCCAGCAGCCCTCTCGGGGAGTACGCCTATAATTCACCCCTCCACTTT; CDR3aa: CASSPLGEYAYNSPLHF
d_gene: NA; abundance: few; v_gene: TRBV5-4; j_gene: TRBJ2-3; CDR3nt: TGTGCCAGCAGCTTGTCCAGGGCCACAGATACGCAGTATTTT; CDR3aa: CASSLSRATDTQYF
d_gene: NA; abundance: NA; v_gene: TRBV5-1; j_gene: TRBJ1-2; CDR3nt: TGCGCCAGCAAAATCACGTCGGGGGAGACGACCTATGGCTACACCTTC; CDR3aa: CASKITSGETTYGYTF
d_gene: NA; abundance: NA; v_gene: TRBV6-5; j_gene: TRBJ1-5; CDR3nt: TGTGCCAGCAGGGCGGGAAATCAGCCCCAGCATTTT; CDR3aa: CASRAGNQPQHF
d_gene: NA; abundance: NA; v_gene: TRBV7-6; j_gene: TRBJ1-4; CDR3nt: TGTGCCAGCAGCTTAGCCCTACCGGGACACCTTAATGAAAAACTGTTTTTT; CDR3aa: CASSLALPGHLNEKLFF
d_gene: TRBD2; abundance: NA; v_gene: TRBV7-2; j_gene: TRBJ2-2; CDR3nt: TGTGCCAGCAGCCTAGCGGGAGGAAACACCGGGGAGCTGTTTTTT; CDR3aa: CASSLAGGNTGELFF
d_gene: NA; abundance: NA; v_gene: TRBV15; j_gene: TRBJ2-2; CDR3nt: TGTGCCACCCGGGAAGGCTCAGTCGGGGAGCTGTTTTTT; CDR3aa: CATREGSVGELFF
d_gene: TRBD1; abundance: once; v_gene: TRBV9; j_gene: TRBJ1-4; CDR3nt: TGTGCCAGCAGCCCAAGTGGGGACAGGGGGCTAACTAATGAAAAACTGTTTTTT; CDR3aa: CASSPSGDRGLTNEKLFF
d_gene: NA; abundance: few; v_gene: TRBV12-3/TRBV12-4; j_gene: TRBJ1-3; CDR3nt: TGTGCCAGCAGTTTACCGGTCGGAAACACCATATATTTT; CDR3aa: CASSLPVGNTIYF
d_gene: TRBD1; abundance: NA; v_gene: TRBV19; j_gene: TRBJ1-5; CDR3nt: TGTGCCAGTAGTATAAAAGAAGGGACAGCCGGTTATCAGCCCCAGCATTTT; CDR3aa: CASSIKEGTAGYQPQHF
d_gene: NA; abundance: NA; v_gene: TRBV28; j_gene: TRBJ2-2; CDR3nt: TGTGCCAGCAGTTTCCTGAGACTATCGAACACCGGGGAGCTGTTTTTT; CDR3aa: CASSFLRLSNTGELFF